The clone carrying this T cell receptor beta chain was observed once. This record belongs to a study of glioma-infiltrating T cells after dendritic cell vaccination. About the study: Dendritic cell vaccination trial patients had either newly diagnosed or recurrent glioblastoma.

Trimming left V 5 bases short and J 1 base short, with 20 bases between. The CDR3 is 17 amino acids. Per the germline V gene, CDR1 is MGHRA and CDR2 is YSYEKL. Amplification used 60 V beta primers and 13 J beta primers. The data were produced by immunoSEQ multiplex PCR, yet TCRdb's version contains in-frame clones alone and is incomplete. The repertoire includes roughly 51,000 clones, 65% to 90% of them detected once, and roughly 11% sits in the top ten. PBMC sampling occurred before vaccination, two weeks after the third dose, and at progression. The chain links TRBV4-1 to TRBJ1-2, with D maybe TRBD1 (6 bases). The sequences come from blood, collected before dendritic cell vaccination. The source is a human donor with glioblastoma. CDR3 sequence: CASSGLPGQGINYGYTF. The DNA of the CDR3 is TGCGCCAGCAGCGGACTGCCGGGACAAGGGATTAACTATGGCTACACCTTC.